Shown below are 17 T cell receptor beta chains from a single sample sequenced in a study of T cells expressing NK-cell markers (dated by TCRdb to 2018 to 2021). Library method: 5' RACE. Sequencing instrument: Illumina HiSeq 2000. The reads went through TCRdb reprocessing, and each CDR3 protein sequence gets one entry with no DNA. The sample's own table lists a few hundred thousand distinct CDR3 sequences. Together, the top ten hold about 1.5% of the sample. Specimen: blood T cells: a sorted CD56 or NKG2C T cell subset, CD4+ or CD8+ T cells, or bulk PBMC T cells (not recorded which). All receptors come from a woman between 45 and 60 years old in good health. Donor details come from another sample of the same person, matched by shared clones.

The rearrangement links TRBV5-1 to TRBJ2-5. In germline, CDR1 is SGHRS, CDR2 YFSETQ. The CDR3 is 12 residues long. CDR3 protein: CASSLPAETQYF.

The chain links TRBV4-1 to TRBJ1-1. This CDR3 is 14 amino acids long. Germline V lookup: CDR1 MGHRA, CDR2 YSYEKL. CDR3 sequence reads: CASSQVRDRTEAFF.

This chain connects TRBV2 to TRBJ2-3; TCRdb's D call, TRBD1, is unchecked because there is no DNA. The CDR3 has 15 amino acids. Germline V gene data show CDR1 as SNHLY and CDR2 as FYNNEI. Here the CDR3 reads CASSVTGGAGDTQYF. The entire variable domain, with the rest obtained from reference TRBV2 and TRBJ2-3, is as follows: EPEVTQTPSHQVTQMGQEVILRCVPISNHLYFYWYRQILGQKVEFLVSFYNNEISEKSEIFDDQFSVERPDGSNFTLKIRSTKLEDSAMYFCASSVTGGAGDTQYFGPGTRLTVL.

This rearrangement joins TRBV12-3 or TRBV12-4 to TRBJ2-6; the TCRdb D gene call, TRBD1, has no DNA to confirm it. The CDR3 consists of 17 residues. CDR3 protein: CASRTRGLSSGANVLTF.

The V call is TRBV12-3 or TRBV12-4, the J call TRBJ1-6; TCRdb names TRBD1, which stays unverified in the absence of DNA. The CDR3 spans 14 residues. The CDR3 sequence: CASRVTGDNSPLHF.

This sequence joins TRBV7-3 and TRBJ2-3. The CDR3 is made up of 12 amino acids. Germline loops: CDR1 SGHTA, CDR2 FQGTGA. The CDR3 region is CASSLSDDTQYF.

The J gene is TRBJ1-1, the V gene TRBV5-6; absent DNA, TCRdb's TRBD1 call cannot be checked. The V gene's germline CDR1 is SGHDT and CDR2 YYEEEE. The CDR3 consists of 15 residues. The CDR3 sequence is CASSSTGEANTEAFF.

J is TRBJ1-1 and V is TRBV6-6. Germline assignment: CDR1 MNHNY and CDR2 SVGAGI (reference sequence). The CDR3 runs 14 residues. The CDR3 spells CASSFPGGNTEAFF.

The V and J genes are TRBV5-1 and TRBJ2-3; the D call of TRBD2 rests on TCRdb alone, since no DNA is present to check it. The CDR3 has 15 residues. CDR1 and CDR2 (germline): SGHRS, YFSETQ. The chain's CDR3 is CASSFLTGVPDTQYF.

V gene TRBV5-1 combines with J gene TRBJ1-2. This CDR3 has 13 amino acids. Germline CDR1 and CDR2: SGHRS and YFSETQ. The CDR3 spells CASRVGIGYGYTF.

The gene calls are TRBV20-1 and TRBJ1-1; TCRdb gives TRBD1 as the D gene, but with no DNA this cannot be confirmed. Germline loops: CDR1 DFQATT, CDR2 SNEGSKA (reference sequence). The CDR3 is 14 residues long. CDR3 sequence: CSAREGGFNTEAFF.

The chain recombines TRBV6-5 with TRBJ1-2. From germline, CDR1 is MNHEY and CDR2 SVGAGI. The CDR3 is 13 amino acids. The chain's CDR3 is CASSYRQHYGYTF.

The CDR3 loop reads CASRRISEQFF. This chain joins TRBV13 and TRBJ2-1. CDR1 is PRHDT, CDR2 FYEKMQ, per germline (reference sequence). The CDR3 loop spans 11 amino acids.

The chain uses TRBV10-2 and TRBJ2-1; TCRdb names TRBD1, which stays unverified in the absence of DNA. Germline V gene data show CDR1 as WSHSY and CDR2 as SAAADI. The CDR3 is made up of 14 amino acids. The CDR3 spells CASIWGTPGDEQFF.

CDR3 residues: CASSFRTSGLTDTQYF. The V gene is TRBV27, the J gene TRBJ2-3; TCRdb gives TRBD2 as the D gene, but with no DNA this cannot be confirmed. This CDR3 spans 16 amino acids. Germline-derived CDR1 and CDR2 are MNHEY and SMNVEV (reference sequence).

This CDR3 reads CSAKGHRNTEAFF. The chain links TRBV29-1 to TRBJ1-1; TCRdb reports TRBD1, a call that lacks DNA to check it against. The length of the CDR3 is 13 residues. The germline CDR1 and CDR2 sequences are SQVTM and ANQGSEA.

V is TRBV29-1 and J is TRBJ1-4; TCRdb indicates TRBD1, and absent DNA this call remains unverified. This CDR3 region has 13 residues. Germline V gene lookup returns CDR1 SQVTM and CDR2 ANQGSEA. This CDR3 reads CSVEDPPGEKLFF.